This T cell receptor (beta chain) was observed in a study of T cell responses to AZD1222 COVID-19 vaccine. This table comes from immunoSEQ multiplex PCR, and its TCRdb copy is limited to in-frame clones, with some not included. The sample contains 100,000 to 150,000 clones, over 75% of which appear only once. Regarding this clone: Its antigen is not identified.

Findings and limits, study-wide: Only five or six AZD1222 recipients were seropositive at baseline. As reported, nearly half of all spike-specific TCRs target variant regions that are unmutated. The donors showed a predominance of white British ancestry and of females, with possible underestimation of clonal diversity. Spike-wide vaccine-associated CD4 TCRs dominated at 160-218 and 743-854.

The CDR3 consists of 14 residues. From germline, CDR1 is SGHRS and CDR2 YFSETQ. Germline trimming cut 3 bases from V and 5 bases from J; bases unmatched to any gene: 4. This specimen was peripheral blood, taken on day 0 of AZD1222 vaccination. The genes are TRBV5-1 and TRBJ2-5; 10 bases map to TRBD2. The TCR sequence derives from an adult in good health. DNA of the CDR3: TGCGCCAGCAGCTCCCTAGCGGGAGTGGAGACCCAGTACTTC. Translating it yields CASSSLAGVETQYF.